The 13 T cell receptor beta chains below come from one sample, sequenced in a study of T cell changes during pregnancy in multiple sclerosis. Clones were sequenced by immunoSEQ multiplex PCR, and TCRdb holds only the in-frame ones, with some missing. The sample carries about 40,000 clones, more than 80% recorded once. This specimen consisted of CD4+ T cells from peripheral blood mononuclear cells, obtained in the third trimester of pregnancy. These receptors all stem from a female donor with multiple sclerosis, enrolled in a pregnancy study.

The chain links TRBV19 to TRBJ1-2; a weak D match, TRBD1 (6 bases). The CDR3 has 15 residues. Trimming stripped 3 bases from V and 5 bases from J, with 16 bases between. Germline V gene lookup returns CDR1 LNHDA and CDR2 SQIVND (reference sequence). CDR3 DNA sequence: TGTGCCAGTAGTATCCGGGACAATCAAGGGTATGGCTACACCTTC. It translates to CASSIRDNQGYGYTF.

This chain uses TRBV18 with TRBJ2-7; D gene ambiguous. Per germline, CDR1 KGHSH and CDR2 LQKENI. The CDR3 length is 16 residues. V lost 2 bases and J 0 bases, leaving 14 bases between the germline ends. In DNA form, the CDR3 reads TGTGCCAGCTCACCAGCGGCTGGTCTTAGCTCCTACGAGCAGTACTTC. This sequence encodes CASSPAAGLSSYEQYF.

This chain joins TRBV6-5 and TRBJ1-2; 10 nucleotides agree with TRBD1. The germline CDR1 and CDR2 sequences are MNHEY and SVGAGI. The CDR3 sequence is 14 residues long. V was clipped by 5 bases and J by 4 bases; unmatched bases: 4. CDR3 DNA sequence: TGTGCCAGCAGTACCGGGACAGGGGCCTATGGCTACACCTTC. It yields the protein CASSTGTGAYGYTF.

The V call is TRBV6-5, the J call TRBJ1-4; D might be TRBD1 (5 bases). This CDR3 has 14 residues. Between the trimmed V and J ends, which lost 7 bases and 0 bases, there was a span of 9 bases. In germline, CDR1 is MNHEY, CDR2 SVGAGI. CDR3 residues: CASKRGATNEKLFF. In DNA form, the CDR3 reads TGTGCCAGCAAAAGGGGCGCAACTAATGAAAAACTGTTTTTT.

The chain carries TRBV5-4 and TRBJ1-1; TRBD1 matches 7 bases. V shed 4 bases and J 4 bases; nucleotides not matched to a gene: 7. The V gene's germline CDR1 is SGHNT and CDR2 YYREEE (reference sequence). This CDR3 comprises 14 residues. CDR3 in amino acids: CASSPEAGGTEAFF. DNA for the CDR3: TGTGCCAGCAGCCCGGAGGCAGGGGGCACTGAAGCTTTCTTT.

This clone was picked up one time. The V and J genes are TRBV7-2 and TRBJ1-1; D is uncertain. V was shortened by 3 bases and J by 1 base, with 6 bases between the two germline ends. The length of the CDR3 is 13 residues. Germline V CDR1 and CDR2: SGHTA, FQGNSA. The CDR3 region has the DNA TGTGCCAGCAGCTTTTCAGAGAACACTGAAGCTTTCTTT. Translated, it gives CASSFSENTEAFF.

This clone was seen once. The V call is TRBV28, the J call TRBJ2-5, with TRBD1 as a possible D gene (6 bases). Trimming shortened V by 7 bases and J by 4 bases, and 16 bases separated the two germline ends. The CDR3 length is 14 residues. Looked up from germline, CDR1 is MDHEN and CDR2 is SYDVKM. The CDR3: CASNIQGRGETQYF. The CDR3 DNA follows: TGTGCCAGCAATATACAGGGTAGGGGAGAGACCCAGTACTTC. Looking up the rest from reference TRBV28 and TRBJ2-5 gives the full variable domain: DVKVTQSSRYLVKRTGEKVFLECVQDMDHENMFWYRQDPGLGLRLIYFSYDVKMKEKGDIPEGYSVSREKKERFSLILESASTNQTSMYLCASNIQGRGETQYFGPGTRLLVL.

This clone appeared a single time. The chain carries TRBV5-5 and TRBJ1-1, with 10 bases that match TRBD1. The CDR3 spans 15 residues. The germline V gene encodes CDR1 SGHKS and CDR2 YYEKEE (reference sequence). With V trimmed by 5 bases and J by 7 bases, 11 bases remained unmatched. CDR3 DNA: TGTGCCAGCAGGGTAGGGGGACAGGGGCTTTTTGAAGCTTTCTTT. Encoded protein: CASRVGGQGLFEAFF.

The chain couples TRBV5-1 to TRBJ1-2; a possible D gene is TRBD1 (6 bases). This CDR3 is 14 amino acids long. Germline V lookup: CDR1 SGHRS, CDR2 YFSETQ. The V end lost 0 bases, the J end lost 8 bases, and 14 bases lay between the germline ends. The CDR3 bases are TGCGCCAGCAGCTTGGTTGTACAGGGTGAGGGCTACACCTTC. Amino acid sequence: CASSLVVQGEGYTF.

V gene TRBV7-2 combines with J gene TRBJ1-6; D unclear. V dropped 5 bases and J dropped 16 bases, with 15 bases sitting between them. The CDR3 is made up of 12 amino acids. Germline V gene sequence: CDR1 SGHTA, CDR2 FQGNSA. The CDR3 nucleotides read TGTGCCAGCAGCGCTAGCGGTCCAAAGCTCCACTTT. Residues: CASSASGPKLHF. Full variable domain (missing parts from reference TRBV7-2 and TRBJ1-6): GAGVSQSPSNKVTEKGKDVELRCDPISGHTALYWYRQSLGQGLEFLIYFQGNSAPDKSGLPSDRFSAERTGGSVSTLTIQRTQQEDSAVYLCASSASGPKLHFGNGTRLTVT.

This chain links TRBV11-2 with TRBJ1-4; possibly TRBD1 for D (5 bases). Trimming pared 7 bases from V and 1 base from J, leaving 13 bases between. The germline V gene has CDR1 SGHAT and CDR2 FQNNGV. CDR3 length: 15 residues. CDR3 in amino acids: CASKGPGITNEKLFF. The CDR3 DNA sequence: TGTGCCAGCAAGGGTCCAGGGATAACTAATGAAAAACTGTTTTTT.

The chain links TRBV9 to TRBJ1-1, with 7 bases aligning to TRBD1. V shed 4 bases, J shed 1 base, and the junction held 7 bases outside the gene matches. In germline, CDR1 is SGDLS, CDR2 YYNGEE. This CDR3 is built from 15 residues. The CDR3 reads CASSPLQGRNTEAFF. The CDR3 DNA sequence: TGTGCCAGCAGCCCCCTACAGGGGAGGAACACTGAAGCTTTCTTT.

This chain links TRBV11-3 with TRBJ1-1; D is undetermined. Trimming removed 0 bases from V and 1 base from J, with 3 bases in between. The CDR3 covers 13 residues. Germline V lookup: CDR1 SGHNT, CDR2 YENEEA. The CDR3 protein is CASSLEANTEAFF. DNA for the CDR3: TGTGCCAGCAGCTTAGAGGCGAACACTGAAGCTTTCTTT.